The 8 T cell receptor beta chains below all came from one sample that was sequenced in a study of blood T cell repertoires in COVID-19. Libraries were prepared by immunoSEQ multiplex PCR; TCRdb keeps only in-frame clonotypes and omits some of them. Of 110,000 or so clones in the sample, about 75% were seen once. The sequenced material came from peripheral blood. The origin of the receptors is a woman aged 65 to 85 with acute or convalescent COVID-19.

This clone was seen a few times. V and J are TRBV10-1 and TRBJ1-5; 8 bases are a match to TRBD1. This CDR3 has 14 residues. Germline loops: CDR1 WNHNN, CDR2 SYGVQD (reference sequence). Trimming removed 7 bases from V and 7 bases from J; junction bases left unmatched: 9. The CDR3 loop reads CASIRGDRGQPQHF. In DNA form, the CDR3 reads TGCGCCAGCATAAGGGGCGACAGGGGCCAGCCCCAGCATTTT.

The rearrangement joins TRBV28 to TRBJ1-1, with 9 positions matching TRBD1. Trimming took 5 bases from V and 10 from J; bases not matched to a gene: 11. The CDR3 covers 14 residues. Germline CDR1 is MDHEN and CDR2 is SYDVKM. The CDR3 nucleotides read TGTGCCAGCAGTCCGGGACAGGGTGGGTTGGGAGCTTTCTTT. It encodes CASSPGQGGLGAFF.

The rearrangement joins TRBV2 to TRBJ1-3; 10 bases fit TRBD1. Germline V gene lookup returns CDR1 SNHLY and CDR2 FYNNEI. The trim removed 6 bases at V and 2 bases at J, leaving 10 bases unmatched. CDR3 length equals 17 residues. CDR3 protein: CASSSWTGGVAGNTIYF. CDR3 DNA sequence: TGTGCCAGCAGCTCCTGGACAGGGGGAGTAGCTGGAAACACCATATATTTT.

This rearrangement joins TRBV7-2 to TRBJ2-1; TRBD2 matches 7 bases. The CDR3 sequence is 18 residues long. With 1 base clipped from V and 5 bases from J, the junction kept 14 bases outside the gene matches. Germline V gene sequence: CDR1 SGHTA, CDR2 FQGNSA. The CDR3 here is CASSLDGLLGRGNNEQFF. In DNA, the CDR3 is TGTGCCAGCAGCTTAGATGGTTTATTAGGGCGGGGGAACAATGAGCAGTTCTTC.

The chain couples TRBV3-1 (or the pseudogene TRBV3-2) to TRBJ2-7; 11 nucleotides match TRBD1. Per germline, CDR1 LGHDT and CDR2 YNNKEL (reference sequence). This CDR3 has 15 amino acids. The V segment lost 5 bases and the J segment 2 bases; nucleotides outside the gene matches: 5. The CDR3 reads CASSSPGQGAYEQYF. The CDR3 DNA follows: TGTGCCAGCAGCTCTCCGGGACAGGGGGCCTACGAGCAGTACTTC.

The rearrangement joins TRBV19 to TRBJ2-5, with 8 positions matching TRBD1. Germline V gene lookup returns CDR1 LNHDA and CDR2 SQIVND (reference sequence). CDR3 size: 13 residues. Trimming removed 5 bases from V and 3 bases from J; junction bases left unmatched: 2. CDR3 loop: CASSVDREETQYF. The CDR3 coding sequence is TGTGCCAGTAGTGTGGACAGGGAAGAGACCCAGTACTTC.

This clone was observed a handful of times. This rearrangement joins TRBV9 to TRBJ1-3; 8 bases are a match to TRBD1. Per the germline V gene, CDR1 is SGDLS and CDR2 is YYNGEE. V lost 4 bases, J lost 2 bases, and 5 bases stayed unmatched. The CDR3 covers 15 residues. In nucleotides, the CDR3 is TGTGCCAGCAGCATAACACAGGGGGCTGGAAACACCATATATTTT. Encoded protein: CASSITQGAGNTIYF.

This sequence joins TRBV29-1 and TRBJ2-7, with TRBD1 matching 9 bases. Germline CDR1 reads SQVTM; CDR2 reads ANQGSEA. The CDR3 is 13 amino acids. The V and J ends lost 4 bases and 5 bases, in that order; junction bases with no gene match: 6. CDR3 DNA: TGCAGCGTTGTCGGGACAGGGCTCCACGAGCAGTACTTC. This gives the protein CSVVGTGLHEQYF.